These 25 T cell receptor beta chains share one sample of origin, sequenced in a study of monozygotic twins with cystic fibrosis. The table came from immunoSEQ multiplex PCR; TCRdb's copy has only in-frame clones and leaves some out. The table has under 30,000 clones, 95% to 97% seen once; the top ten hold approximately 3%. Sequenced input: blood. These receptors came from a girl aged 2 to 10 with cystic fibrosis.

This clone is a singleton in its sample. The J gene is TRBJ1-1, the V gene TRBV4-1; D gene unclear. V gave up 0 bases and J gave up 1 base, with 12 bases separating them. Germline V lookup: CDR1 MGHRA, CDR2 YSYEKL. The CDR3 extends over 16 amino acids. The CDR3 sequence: CASSQDNVWPNTEAFF. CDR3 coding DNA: TGCGCCAGCAGCCAAGATAATGTGTGGCCGAACACTGAAGCTTTCTTT.

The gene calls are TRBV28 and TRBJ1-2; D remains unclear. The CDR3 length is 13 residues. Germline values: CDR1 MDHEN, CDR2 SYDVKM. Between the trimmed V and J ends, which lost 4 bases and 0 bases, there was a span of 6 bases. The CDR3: CASSSTPNYGYTF. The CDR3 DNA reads TGTGCCAGCAGTTCGACACCTAACTATGGCTACACCTTC.

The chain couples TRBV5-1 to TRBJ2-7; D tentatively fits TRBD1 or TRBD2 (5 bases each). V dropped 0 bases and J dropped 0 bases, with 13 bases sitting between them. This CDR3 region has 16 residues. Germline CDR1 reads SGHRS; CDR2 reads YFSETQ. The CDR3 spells CASSLALEGSSYEQYF. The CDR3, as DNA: TGCGCCAGCAGCTTGGCTCTTGAGGGGAGCTCCTACGAGCAGTACTTC.

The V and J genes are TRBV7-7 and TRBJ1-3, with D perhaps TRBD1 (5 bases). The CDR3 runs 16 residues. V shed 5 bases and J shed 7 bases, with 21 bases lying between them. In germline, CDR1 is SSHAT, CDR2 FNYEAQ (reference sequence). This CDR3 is CASSPTPHGTKNTIYF. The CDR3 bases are TGTGCCAGCAGCCCCACCCCTCATGGGACGAAGAACACCATATATTTT.

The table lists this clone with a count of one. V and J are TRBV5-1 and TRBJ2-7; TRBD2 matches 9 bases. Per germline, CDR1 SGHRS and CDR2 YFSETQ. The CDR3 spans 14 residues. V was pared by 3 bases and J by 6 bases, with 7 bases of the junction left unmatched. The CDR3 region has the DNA TGCGCCAGCAGCTCCAGCGGGGGGAGGGGCGAGCAGTACTTC. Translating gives CASSSSGGRGEQYF.

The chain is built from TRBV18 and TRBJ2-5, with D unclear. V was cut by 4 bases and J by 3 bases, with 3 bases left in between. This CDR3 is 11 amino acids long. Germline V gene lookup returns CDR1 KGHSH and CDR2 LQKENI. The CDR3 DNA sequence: TGTGCCAGCTCACGAAAAGAGACCCAGTACTTC. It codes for CASSRKETQYF.

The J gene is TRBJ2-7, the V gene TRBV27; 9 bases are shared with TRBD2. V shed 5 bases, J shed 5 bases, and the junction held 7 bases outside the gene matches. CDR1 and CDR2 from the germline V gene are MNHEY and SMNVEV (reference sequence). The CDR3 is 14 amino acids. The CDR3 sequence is CASSEGLAIHEQYF. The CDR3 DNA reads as TGTGCCAGCAGTGAGGGACTAGCTATTCACGAGCAGTACTTC.

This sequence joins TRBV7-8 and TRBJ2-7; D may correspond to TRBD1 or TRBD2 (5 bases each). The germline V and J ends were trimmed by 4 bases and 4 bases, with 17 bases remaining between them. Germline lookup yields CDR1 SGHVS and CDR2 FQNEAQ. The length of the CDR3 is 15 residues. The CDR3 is CASSSRGRLFYEQYF. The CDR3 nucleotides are TGTGCCAGCAGCTCGAGGGGACGGTTGTTTTACGAGCAGTACTTC. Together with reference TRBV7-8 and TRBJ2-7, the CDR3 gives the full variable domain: GAGVSQSPRYKVAKRGQDVALRCDPISGHVSLFWYQQALGQGPEFLTYFQNEAQLDKSGLPSDRFFAERPEGSVSTLKIQRTQQEDSAVYLCASSSRGRLFYEQYFGPGTRLTVT.

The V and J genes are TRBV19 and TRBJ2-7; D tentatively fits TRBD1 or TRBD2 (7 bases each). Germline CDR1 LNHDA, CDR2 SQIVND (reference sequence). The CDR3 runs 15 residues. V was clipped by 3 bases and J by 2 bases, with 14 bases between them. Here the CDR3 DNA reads TGTGCCAGTAGTATCGGTGCAGGGGGGGCCTACGAGCAGTACTTC. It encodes CASSIGAGGAYEQYF.

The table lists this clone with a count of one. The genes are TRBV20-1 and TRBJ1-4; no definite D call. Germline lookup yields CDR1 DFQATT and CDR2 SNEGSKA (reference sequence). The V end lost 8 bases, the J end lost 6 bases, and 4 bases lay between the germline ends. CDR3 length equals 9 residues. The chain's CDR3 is CSFDEKLFF. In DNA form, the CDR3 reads TGCAGTTTCGATGAAAAACTGTTTTTT.

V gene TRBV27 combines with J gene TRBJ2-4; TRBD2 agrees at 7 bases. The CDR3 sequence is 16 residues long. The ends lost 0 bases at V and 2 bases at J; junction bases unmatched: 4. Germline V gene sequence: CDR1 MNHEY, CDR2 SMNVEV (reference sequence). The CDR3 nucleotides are TGTGCCAGCAGTTTATCCCCGGGAGGTCCCAAAAACATTCAGTACTTC. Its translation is CASSLSPGGPKNIQYF.

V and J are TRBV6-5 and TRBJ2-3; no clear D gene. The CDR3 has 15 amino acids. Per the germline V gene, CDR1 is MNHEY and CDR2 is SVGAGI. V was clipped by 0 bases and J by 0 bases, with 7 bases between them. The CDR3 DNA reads TGTGCCAGCAGTTACTCGGCTTCTAGCACAGATACGCAGTATTTT. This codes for CASSYSASSTDTQYF.

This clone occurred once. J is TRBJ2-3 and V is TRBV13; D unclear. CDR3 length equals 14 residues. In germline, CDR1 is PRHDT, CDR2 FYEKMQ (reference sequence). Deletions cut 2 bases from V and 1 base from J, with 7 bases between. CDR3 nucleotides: TGTGCCAGCAGCTTACAGACCCGCACAGATACGCAGTATTTT. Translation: CASSLQTRTDTQYF.

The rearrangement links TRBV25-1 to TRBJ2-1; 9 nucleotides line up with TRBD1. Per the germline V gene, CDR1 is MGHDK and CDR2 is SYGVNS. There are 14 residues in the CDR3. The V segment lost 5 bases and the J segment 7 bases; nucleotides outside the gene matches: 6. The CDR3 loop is CASSSGQGWNEQFF. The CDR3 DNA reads TGTGCCAGCAGTTCGGGACAGGGCTGGAATGAGCAGTTCTTC.

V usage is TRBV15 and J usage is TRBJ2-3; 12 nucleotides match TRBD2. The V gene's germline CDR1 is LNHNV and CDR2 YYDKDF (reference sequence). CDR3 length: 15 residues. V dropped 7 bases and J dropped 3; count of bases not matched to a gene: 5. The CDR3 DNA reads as TGTGCCACCAATGCTCTAGCGGGAGGGACAGATACGCAGTATTTT. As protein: CATNALAGGTDTQYF.

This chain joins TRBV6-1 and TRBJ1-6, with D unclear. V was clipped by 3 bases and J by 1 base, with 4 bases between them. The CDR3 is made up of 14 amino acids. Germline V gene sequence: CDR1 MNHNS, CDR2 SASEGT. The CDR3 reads CASSDRSYNSPLHF. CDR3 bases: TGTGCCAGCAGTGACCGGTCCTATAATTCACCCCTCCACTTT.

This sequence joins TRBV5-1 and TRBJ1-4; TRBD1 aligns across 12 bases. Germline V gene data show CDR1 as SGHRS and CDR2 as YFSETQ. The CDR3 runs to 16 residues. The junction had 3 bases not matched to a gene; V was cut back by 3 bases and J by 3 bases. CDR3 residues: CASSSGTGGPNEKLFF. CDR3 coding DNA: TGCGCCAGCAGCTCGGGGACAGGGGGCCCTAATGAAAAACTGTTTTTT. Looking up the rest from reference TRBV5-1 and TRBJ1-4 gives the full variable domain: KAGVTQTPRYLIKTRGQQVTLSCSPISGHRSVSWYQQTPGQGLQFLFEYFSETQRNKGNFPGRFSGRQFSNSRSEMNVSTLELGDSALYLCASSSGTGGPNEKLFFGSGTQLSVL.

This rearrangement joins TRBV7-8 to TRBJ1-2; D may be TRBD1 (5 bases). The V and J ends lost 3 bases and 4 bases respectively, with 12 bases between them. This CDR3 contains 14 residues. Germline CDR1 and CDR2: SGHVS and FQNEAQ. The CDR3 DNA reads TGTGCCAGCAGCTTGGGACGGATGGTCTATGGCTACACCTTC. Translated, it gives CASSLGRMVYGYTF.

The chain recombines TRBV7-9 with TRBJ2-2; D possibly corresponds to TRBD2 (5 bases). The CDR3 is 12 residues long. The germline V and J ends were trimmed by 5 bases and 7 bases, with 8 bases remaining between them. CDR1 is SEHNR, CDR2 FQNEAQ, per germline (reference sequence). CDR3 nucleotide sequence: TGTGCCAGCAGCGTTAGCGACGGGGAGCTGTTTTTT. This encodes CASSVSDGELFF.

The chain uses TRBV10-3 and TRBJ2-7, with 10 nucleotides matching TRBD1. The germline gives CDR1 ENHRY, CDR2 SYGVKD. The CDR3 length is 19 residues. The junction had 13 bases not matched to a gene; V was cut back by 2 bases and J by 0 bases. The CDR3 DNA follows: TGTGCCATCAGTGAGCACCGGGACAGGGGACGGGAGAGCTCCTACGAGCAGTACTTC. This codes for CAISEHRDRGRESSYEQYF.

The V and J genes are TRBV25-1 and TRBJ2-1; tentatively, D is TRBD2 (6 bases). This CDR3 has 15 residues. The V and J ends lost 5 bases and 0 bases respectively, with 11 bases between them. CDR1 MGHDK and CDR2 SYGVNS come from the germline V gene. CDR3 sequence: CASSLAAHSYNEQFF. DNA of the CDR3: TGTGCCAGCAGTTTAGCGGCGCACTCCTACAATGAGCAGTTCTTC.

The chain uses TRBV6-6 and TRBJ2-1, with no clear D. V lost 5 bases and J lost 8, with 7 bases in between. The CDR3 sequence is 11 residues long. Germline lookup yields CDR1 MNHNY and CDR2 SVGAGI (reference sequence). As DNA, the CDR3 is TGTGCCAGCAGTCCGCGGCATGAGCAGTTCTTC. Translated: CASSPRHEQFF.

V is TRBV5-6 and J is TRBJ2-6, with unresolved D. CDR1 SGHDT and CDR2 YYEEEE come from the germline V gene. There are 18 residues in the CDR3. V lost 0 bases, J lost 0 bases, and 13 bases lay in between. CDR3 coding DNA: TGTGCCAGCAGCTTGGTTGGGTCCCCGAACTCTGGGGCCAACGTCCTGACTTTC. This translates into CASSLVGSPNSGANVLTF. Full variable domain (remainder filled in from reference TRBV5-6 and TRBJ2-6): DAGVTQSPTHLIKTRGQQVTLRCSPKSGHDTVSWYQQALGQGPQFIFQYYEEEERQRGNFPDRFSGHQFPNYSSELNVNALLLGDSALYLCASSLVGSPNSGANVLTFGAGSRLTVL.

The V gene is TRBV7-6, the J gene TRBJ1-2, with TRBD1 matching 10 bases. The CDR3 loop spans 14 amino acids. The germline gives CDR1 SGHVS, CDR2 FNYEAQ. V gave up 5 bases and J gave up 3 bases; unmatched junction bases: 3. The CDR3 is CASSPGQGDYGYTF. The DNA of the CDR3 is TGTGCCAGCAGCCCCGGACAGGGGGACTATGGCTACACCTTC.

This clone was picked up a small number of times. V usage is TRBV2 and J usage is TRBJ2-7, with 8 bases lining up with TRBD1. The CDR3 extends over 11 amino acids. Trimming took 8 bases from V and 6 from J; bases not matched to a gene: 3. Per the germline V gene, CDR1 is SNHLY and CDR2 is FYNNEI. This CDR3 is CASQQGGEQYF. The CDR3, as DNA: TGTGCCAGCCAACAGGGGGGCGAGCAGTACTTC.